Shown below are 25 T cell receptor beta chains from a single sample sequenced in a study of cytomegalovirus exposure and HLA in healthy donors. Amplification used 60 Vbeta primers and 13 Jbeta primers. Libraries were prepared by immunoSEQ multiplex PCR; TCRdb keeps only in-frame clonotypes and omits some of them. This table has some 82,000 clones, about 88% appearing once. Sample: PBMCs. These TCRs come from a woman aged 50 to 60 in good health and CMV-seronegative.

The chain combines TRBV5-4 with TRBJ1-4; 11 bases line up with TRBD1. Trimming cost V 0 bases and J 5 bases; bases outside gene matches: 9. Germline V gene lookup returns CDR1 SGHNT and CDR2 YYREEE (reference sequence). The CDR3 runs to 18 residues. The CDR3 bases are TGTGCCAGCAGCTTGGCCGGGAGGACAGGGGGCCTCAATGAAAAACTGTTTTTT. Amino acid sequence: CASSLAGRTGGLNEKLFF.

CDR3: CATQARYNEKLFF. The CDR3 DNA sequence: TGTGCTACCCAGGCAAGGTATAATGAAAAACTGTTTTTT. The gene calls are TRBV6-1 and TRBJ1-4; D uncertain. Germline V gene sequence: CDR1 MNHNS, CDR2 SASEGT. CDR3 length equals 13 residues.

CDR3 nucleotide sequence: TGTGCCTGGAGTGGCGACAGGAAAACTGAAGCTTTCTTT. It encodes CAWSGDRKTEAFF. V and J are TRBV30 and TRBJ1-1; a weak D match, TRBD1 (6 bases). Germline CDR1 and CDR2: GTSNPN and SVGIG (reference sequence). The germline V and J ends were trimmed by 1 base and 5 bases, with 11 bases remaining between them. CDR3 length: 13 amino acids.

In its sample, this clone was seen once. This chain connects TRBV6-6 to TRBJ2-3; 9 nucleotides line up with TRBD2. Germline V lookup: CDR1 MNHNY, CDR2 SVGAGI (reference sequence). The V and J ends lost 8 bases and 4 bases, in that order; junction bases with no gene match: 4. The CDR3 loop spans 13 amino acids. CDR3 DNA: TGTGCCAGCGGCGGGAGGGCCCCAGATACGCAGTATTTT. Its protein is CASGGRAPDTQYF.

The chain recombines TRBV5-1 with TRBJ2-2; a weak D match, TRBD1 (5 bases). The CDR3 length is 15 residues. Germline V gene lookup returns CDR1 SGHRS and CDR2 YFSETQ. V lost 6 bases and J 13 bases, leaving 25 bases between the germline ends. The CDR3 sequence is CASKHKEDTVMGLFF. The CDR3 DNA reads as TGCGCCAGCAAACACAAAGAGGACACCGTTATGGGGCTGTTTTTT. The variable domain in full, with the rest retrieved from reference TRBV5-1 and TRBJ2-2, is KAGVTQTPRYLIKTRGQQVTLSCSPISGHRSVSWYQQTPGQGLQFLFEYFSETQRNKGNFPGRFSGRQFSNSRSEMNVSTLELGDSALYLCASKHKEDTVMGLFFGEGSRLTVL.

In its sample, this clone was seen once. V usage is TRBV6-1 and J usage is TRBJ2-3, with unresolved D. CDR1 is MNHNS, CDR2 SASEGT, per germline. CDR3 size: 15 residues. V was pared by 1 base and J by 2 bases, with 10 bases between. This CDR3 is CASSEGLGPTDTQYF. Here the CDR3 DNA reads TGTGCCAGCAGTGAAGGGCTAGGCCCCACAGATACGCAGTATTTT.

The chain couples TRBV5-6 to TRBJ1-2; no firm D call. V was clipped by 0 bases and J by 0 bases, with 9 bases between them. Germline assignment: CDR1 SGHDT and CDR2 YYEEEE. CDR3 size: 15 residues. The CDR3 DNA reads TGTGCCAGCAGCTTGGAAGAACCAGCTAACTATGGCTACACCTTC. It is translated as CASSLEEPANYGYTF.

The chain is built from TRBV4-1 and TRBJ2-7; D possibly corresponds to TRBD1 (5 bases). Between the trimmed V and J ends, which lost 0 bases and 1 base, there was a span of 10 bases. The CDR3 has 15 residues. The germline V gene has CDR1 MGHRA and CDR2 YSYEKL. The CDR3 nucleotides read TGCGCCAGCAGCCAAGATTCCCAGGGTTCCTACGAGCAGTACTTC. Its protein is CASSQDSQGSYEQYF.

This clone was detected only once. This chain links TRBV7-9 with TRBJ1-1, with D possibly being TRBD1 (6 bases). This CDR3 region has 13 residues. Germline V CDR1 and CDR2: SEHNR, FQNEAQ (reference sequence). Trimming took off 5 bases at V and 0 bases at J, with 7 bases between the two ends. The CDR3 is CASSRTVNTEAFF. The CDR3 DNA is TGTGCCAGCAGCCGGACAGTGAACACTGAAGCTTTCTTT.

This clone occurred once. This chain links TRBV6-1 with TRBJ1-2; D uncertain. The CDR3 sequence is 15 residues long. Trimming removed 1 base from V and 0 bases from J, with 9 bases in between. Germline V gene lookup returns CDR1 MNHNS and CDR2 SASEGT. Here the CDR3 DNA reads TGTGCCAGCAGTGAAGGAACAGCCGCTAACTATGGCTACACCTTC. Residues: CASSEGTAANYGYTF.

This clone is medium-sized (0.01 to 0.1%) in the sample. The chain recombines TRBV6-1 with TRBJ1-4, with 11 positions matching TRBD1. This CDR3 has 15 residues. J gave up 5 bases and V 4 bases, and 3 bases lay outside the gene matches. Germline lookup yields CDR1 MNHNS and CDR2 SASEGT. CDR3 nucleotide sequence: TGTGCCAGCAGTGGTGGGACAGGGGGAAATGAAAAACTGTTTTTT. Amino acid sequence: CASSGGTGGNEKLFF.

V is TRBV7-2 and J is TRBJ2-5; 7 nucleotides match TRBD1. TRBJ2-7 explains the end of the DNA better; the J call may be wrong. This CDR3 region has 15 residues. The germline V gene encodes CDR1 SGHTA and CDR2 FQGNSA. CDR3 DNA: TGTGCCAGCAGCTTATCCGGGACAGTTTCCTACGAGCAGTACTTC. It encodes CASSLSGTVSYEQYF.

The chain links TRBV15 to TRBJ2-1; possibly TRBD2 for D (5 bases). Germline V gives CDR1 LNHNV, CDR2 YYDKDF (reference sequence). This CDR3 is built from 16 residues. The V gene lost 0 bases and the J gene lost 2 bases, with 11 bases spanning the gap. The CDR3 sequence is CATSREKRYTYNEQFF. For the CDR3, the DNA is TGTGCCACCAGCAGAGAAAAGCGGTATACCTACAATGAGCAGTTCTTC.

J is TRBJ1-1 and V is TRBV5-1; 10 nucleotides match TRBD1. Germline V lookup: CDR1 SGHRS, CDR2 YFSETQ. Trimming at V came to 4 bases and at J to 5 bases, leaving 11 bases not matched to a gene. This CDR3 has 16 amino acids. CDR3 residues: CASSLPGTGDWTEAFF. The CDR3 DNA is TGCGCCAGCAGCCTTCCCGGGACAGGGGATTGGACTGAAGCTTTCTTT.

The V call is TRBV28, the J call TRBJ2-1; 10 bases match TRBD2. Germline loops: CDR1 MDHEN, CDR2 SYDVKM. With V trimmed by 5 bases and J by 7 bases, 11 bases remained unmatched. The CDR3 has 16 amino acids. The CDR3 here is CASSRASGSGKNEQFF. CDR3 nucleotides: TGTGCCAGCAGTCGCGCTAGCGGGAGCGGGAAAAATGAGCAGTTCTTC.

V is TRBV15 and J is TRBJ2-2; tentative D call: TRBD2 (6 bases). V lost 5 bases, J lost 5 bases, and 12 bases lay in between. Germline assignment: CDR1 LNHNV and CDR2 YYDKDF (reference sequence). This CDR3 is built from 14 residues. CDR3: CATSRGEVTGELFF. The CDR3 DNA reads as TGTGCCACCAGCCGAGGGGAGGTTACCGGGGAGCTGTTTTTT.

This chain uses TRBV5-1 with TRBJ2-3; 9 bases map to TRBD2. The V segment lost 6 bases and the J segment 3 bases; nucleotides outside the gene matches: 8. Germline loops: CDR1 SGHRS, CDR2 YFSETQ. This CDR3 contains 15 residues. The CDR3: CASTGGTSWTDTQYF. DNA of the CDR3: TGCGCCAGCACAGGAGGGACTAGCTGGACAGATACGCAGTATTTT. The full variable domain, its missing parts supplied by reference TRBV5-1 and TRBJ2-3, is KAGVTQTPRYLIKTRGQQVTLSCSPISGHRSVSWYQQTPGQGLQFLFEYFSETQRNKGNFPGRFSGRQFSNSRSEMNVSTLELGDSALYLCASTGGTSWTDTQYFGPGTRLTVL.

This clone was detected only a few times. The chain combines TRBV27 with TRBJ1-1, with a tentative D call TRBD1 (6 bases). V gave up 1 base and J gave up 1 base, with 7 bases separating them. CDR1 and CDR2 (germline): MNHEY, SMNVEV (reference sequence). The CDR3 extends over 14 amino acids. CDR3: CASSLWDKNTEAFF. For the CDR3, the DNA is TGTGCCAGCAGTTTATGGGACAAGAACACTGAAGCTTTCTTT.

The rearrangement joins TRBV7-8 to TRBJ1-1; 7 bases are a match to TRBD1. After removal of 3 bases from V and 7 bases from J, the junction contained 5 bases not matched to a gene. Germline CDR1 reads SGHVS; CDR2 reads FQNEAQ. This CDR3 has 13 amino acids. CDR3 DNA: TGTGCCAGCAGCTTCGATCGGGACAGTGAAGCTTTCTTT. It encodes CASSFDRDSEAFF.

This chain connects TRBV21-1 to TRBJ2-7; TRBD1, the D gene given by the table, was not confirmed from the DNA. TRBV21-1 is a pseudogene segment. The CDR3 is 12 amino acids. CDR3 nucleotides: TGTGCCAGCAGCTATGAACAGGGGCTACAGTACTTC. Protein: CASSYEQGLQYF.

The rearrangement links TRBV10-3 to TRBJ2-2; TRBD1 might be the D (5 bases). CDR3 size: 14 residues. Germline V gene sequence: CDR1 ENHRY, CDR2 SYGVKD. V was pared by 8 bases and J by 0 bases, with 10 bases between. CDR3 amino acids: CAISRTTNTGELFF. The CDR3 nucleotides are TGTGCCATCTCCCGGACAACGAACACCGGGGAGCTGTTTTTT.

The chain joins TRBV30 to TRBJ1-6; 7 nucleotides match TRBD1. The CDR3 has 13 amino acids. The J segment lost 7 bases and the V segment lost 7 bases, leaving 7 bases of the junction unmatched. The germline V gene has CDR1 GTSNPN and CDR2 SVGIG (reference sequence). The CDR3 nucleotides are TGTGCCTCGGAGGCACAGGGGAATTCACCCCTCCACTTT. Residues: CASEAQGNSPLHF.

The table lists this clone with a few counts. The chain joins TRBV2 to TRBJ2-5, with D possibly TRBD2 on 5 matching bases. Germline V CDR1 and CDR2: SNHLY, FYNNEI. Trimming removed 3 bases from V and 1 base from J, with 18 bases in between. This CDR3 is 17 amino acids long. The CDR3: CASSDSRRVRRQETQYF. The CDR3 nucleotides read TGTGCCAGCAGTGATTCTAGGCGGGTCAGACGCCAAGAGACCCAGTACTTC.

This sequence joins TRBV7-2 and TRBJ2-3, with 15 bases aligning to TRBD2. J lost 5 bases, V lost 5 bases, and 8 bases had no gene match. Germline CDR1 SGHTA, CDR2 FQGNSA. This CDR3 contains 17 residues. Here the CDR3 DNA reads TGTGCCAGCAGCCGCAGGACTAGCGGGGGGGCCGGAGATACGCAGTATTTT. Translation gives CASSRRTSGGAGDTQYF.

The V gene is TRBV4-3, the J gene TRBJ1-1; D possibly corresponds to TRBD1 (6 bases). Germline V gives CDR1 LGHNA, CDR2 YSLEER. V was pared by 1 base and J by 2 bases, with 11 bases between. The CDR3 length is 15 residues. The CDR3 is CASSQVGASNTEAFF. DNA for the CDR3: TGCGCCAGCAGCCAAGTGGGGGCTAGTAACACTGAAGCTTTCTTT.